The 5 T cell receptor beta chains below come from one sample, sequenced in a study of T cell changes during pregnancy in multiple sclerosis. Some clones are missing from TCRdb's copy, which holds only in-frame ones; the method was immunoSEQ multiplex PCR. The table shows about 110,000 clones, with about 89% occurring only once. This specimen was peripheral blood, taken after pregnancy. The receptor source for this set is a female donor with multiple sclerosis, enrolled in a pregnancy study.

The chain is built from TRBV7-8 and TRBJ2-3; TRBD1 aligns across 8 bases. Germline CDR1 is SGHVS and CDR2 is FQNEAQ. Trimming removed 5 bases from V and 2 bases from J; junction bases left unmatched: 9. This CDR3 is built from 16 residues. The CDR3 DNA is TGTGCCAGCAGCCGCCGGATGGGACAGGTCACAGATACGCAGTATTTT. Translation gives CASSRRMGQVTDTQYF.

This chain connects TRBV2 to TRBJ2-5; D gene ambiguous. V lost 4 bases, J lost 1 base, and 16 bases lay in between. The CDR3 covers 16 residues. CDR1 is SNHLY and CDR2 is FYNNEI in the germline V gene. CDR3 residues: CASSGSFSGRQETQYF. CDR3 DNA: TGTGCCAGCAGTGGAAGTTTTTCGGGTCGCCAAGAGACCCAGTACTTC. The full variable domain, in which reference TRBV2 and TRBJ2-5 provide the parts outside the CDR3, is EPEVTQTPSHQVTQMGQEVILRCVPISNHLYFYWYRQILGQKVEFLVSFYNNEISEKSEIFDDQFSVERPDGSNFTLKIRSTKLEDSAMYFCASSGSFSGRQETQYFGPGTRLLVL.

This rearrangement joins TRBV9 to TRBJ2-1, with TRBD2 identical over 9 bases. The ends lost 3 bases at V and 7 bases at J; junction bases unmatched: 8. This CDR3 is built from 15 residues. In germline, CDR1 is SGDLS, CDR2 YYNGEE. DNA of the CDR3: TGTGCCAGCAGCGGTAGCGGGGGCCCGGCGAATGAGCAGTTCTTC. Translation gives CASSGSGGPANEQFF.

The V gene is TRBV5-1, the J gene TRBJ1-2; D not resolved. There are 15 residues in the CDR3. The germline gives CDR1 SGHRS, CDR2 YFSETQ. Trimming took off 3 bases at V and 1 base at J, with 13 bases between the two ends. The CDR3 region has the DNA TGCGCCAGCAGCTCCGAGGGAGTCCTTAACTATGGCTACACCTTC. This codes for CASSSEGVLNYGYTF. Full variable domain (remainder filled in from reference TRBV5-1 and TRBJ1-2): KAGVTQTPRYLIKTRGQQVTLSCSPISGHRSVSWYQQTPGQGLQFLFEYFSETQRNKGNFPGRFSGRQFSNSRSEMNVSTLELGDSALYLCASSSEGVLNYGYTFGSGTRLTVV.

This clone was observed a few times. The chain combines TRBV15 with TRBJ2-7; 10 bases align to TRBD1. The V segment lost 4 bases and the J segment 2 bases; nucleotides outside the gene matches: 5. The CDR3 extends over 15 amino acids. CDR1 and CDR2 (germline): LNHNV, YYDKDF (reference sequence). CDR3 coding DNA: TGTGCCACCAGCAATCCGGGACAGGGGACCTACGAGCAGTACTTC. Translating it yields CATSNPGQGTYEQYF. The complete variable domain, with remaining parts taken from reference TRBV15 and TRBJ2-7, reads DAMVIQNPRYQVTQFGKPVTLSCSQTLNHNVMYWYQQKSSQAPKLLFHYYDKDFNNEADTPDNFQSRRPNTSFCFLDIRSPGLGDTAMYLCATSNPGQGTYEQYFGPGTRLTVT.